This T cell receptor (beta chain) stems from a study of blood T cells in healthy people across ages. V dropped 0 bases and J dropped 11 bases, with 4 bases sitting between them. This CDR3 comprises 10 residues. Germline values: CDR1 SEHNR, CDR2 FQNEAQ (reference sequence). The second PCR ran about 6 to 11 cycles with a sample-barcoded 5' primer and J-beta primers. TCRdb ran MiXCR on the 5' RACE reads and lists one entry per CDR3 protein. Here the sample spans 1.5 million to 1.9 million distinct CDR3 sequences, 35% to 45% being singletons. This clonotype occurred a few times. This sequence was found in a woman aged 18-29 years in good health. Sequenced sample: blood. The J gene is TRBJ1-1, the V gene TRBV7-9; no definite D call. The CDR3 region is CASSLATAFF. The CDR3 DNA follows: TGTGCCAGCAGCTTAGCAACGGCTTTCTTT.